Below are 13 T cell receptor beta chains sequenced from a single sample in a study of CD8+ T cells in alopecia areata. Extracted from the samples, RNA was reverse transcribed into cDNA to serve as the sequencing template. The repertoire was sequenced with immunoSEQ multiplex PCR; TCRdb's copy has only in-frame clones and lacks some. The sample holds 150,000 to 200,000 clones, around three fifths seen once. The treatment here: oral pan-JAK inhibitor, 5-10 mg twice daily. The sequenced sample was CD4+ T cells sorted from blood, obtained at week 24, from a patient treated with tofacitinib. The source is a human donor with alopecia areata.

Only a few counts were recorded for this clone. The chain links TRBV19 to TRBJ1-5; 8 bases are shared with TRBD1. The CDR3 sequence is 15 residues long. Germline V gene lookup returns CDR1 LNHDA and CDR2 SQIVND (reference sequence). After removal of 5 bases from V and 3 bases from J, the junction contained 6 bases not matched to a gene. The chain's CDR3 is CASSQATGVNQPQHF. Written as DNA, the CDR3 is TGTGCCAGTAGTCAGGCGACAGGGGTCAATCAGCCCCAGCATTTT. The full variable domain, its missing parts supplied by reference TRBV19 and TRBJ1-5, is DGGITQSPKYLFRKEGQNVTLSCEQNLNHDAMYWYRQDPGQGLRLIYYSQIVNDFQKGDIAEGYSVSREKKESFPLTVTSAQKNPTAFYLCASSQATGVNQPQHFGDGTRLSIL.

This clone has more than one count but fewer than ten. The rearrangement joins TRBV2 to TRBJ2-7; no clear D. The V gene lost 3 bases and the J gene lost 4 bases, with 13 bases spanning the gap. From germline, CDR1 is SNHLY and CDR2 FYNNEI. The CDR3 is 14 residues long. This CDR3 is CASSDFGPPYEQYF. The CDR3 DNA reads TGTGCCAGCAGTGATTTTGGCCCTCCATACGAGCAGTACTTC. The variable domain in full, completed from reference TRBV2 and TRBJ2-7, reads EPEVTQTPSHQVTQMGQEVILRCVPISNHLYFYWYRQILGQKVEFLVSFYNNEISEKSEIFDDQFSVERPDGSNFTLKIRSTKLEDSAMYFCASSDFGPPYEQYFGPGTRLTVT.

This clone showed up just a few times. V gene TRBV2 combines with J gene TRBJ1-5, with D unresolved. The CDR3 runs to 13 residues. The ends were cut back, 7 bases at V and 2 bases at J, with 9 bases in the middle. Germline V gene sequence: CDR1 SNHLY, CDR2 FYNNEI. Here the CDR3 reads CASNSGGNQPQHF. The CDR3 nucleotides read TGTGCCAGCAACTCCGGCGGCAATCAGCCCCAGCATTTT.

The V and J genes are TRBV9 and TRBJ2-2; a possible D gene is TRBD1 (5 bases). The CDR3 has 14 amino acids. Between the trimmed V and J ends, which lost 1 base and 1 base, there was a span of 5 bases. The germline gives CDR1 SGDLS, CDR2 YYNGEE. CDR3 bases: TGTGCCAGCAGCGTACAGGGGAACACCGGGGAGCTGTTTTTT. This codes for CASSVQGNTGELFF.

This clone was counted only a few times. The rearrangement joins TRBV5-1 to TRBJ1-5, with unresolved D. The CDR3 runs 14 residues. The germline gives CDR1 SGHRS, CDR2 YFSETQ. V lost 4 bases and J lost 0, with 8 bases in between. Here the CDR3 DNA reads TGCGCCAGCAGCATAGACTCTAGCAATCAGCCCCAGCATTTT. Protein product: CASSIDSSNQPQHF.

The gene calls are TRBV12-5 and TRBJ1-5, with a weak D call TRBD1 (5 bases). The CDR3 is made up of 16 amino acids. V gave up 4 bases and J gave up 0 bases, with 13 bases separating them. Germline assignment: CDR1 LGHNT and CDR2 FRNRAP. The CDR3 is CASGWVPGNSNQPQHF. Here the CDR3 DNA reads TGTGCTAGTGGTTGGGTCCCAGGGAATAGCAATCAGCCCCAGCATTTT. Together with reference TRBV12-5 and TRBJ1-5, the CDR3 gives the full variable domain: DARVTQTPRHKVTEMGQEVTMRCQPILGHNTVFWYRQTMMQGLELLAYFRNRAPLDDSGMPKDRFSAEMPDATLATLKIQPSEPRDSAVYFCASGWVPGNSNQPQHFGDGTRLSIL.

The V and J genes are TRBV30 and TRBJ2-6; D is unresolved. The CDR3 is 13 amino acids. Germline CDR1 and CDR2: GTSNPN and SVGIG (reference sequence). V was shortened by 3 bases and J by 4 bases, with 7 bases between the two germline ends. DNA for the CDR3: TGTGCCTGGAGGGTTAACGGGGCCAACGTCCTGACTTTC. Translated, it gives CAWRVNGANVLTF.

This CDR3 reads CAWSPPNLQPQHF. The CDR3 DNA reads TGTGCCTGGAGTCCTCCCAATCTTCAGCCCCAGCATTTT. This chain uses TRBV30 with TRBJ1-5, with D unclear. Germline V gene sequence: CDR1 GTSNPN, CDR2 SVGIG (reference sequence). Trimming shortened V by 2 bases and J by 6 bases, and 11 bases separated the two germline ends. The CDR3 totals 13 residues.

This sequence joins TRBV5-6 and TRBJ2-1, with 13 bases fitting TRBD2. Germline trimming cut 1 base from V and 14 bases from J; bases unmatched to any gene: 3. The CDR3 totals 13 residues. CDR1 and CDR2 from the germline V gene are SGHDT and YYEEEE. The CDR3 nucleotides read TGTGCCAGCAGCTTGCTCGGACTAGCGGGAGAGTTCTTC. Its translation: CASSLLGLAGEFF.

V usage is TRBV23-1 and J usage is TRBJ1-1, with 8 bases lining up with TRBD1. TRBV23-1 belongs to the ORF category, with a function that is uncertain. There are 13 residues in the CDR3. The J segment lost 6 bases and the V segment lost 5 bases, leaving 5 bases of the junction unmatched. The CDR3 DNA reads TGCGCCAGCAGTACCATGGACAGGGCTGAAGCTTTCTTT. It translates to CASSTMDRAEAFF.

The gene calls are TRBV18 and TRBJ2-7; D remains ambiguous. This CDR3 has 14 residues. V lost 3 bases to trimming and J lost 2 bases, with 11 bases between them. Germline V gene lookup returns CDR1 KGHSH and CDR2 LQKENI. This CDR3 is CASSPPARTYEQYF. Written as DNA, the CDR3 is TGTGCCAGCTCACCCCCGGCCCGGACCTACGAGCAGTACTTC. The full variable domain, in which reference TRBV18 and TRBJ2-7 provide the parts outside the CDR3, is NAGVMQNPRHLVRRRGQEARLRCSPMKGHSHVYWYRQLPEEGLKFMVYLQKENIIDESGMPKERFSAEFPKEGPSILRIQQVVRGDSAAYFCASSPPARTYEQYFGPGTRLTVT.

The chain combines TRBV7-9 with TRBJ1-4; 8 bases agree with TRBD1. From germline, CDR1 is SEHNR and CDR2 FQNEAQ (reference sequence). V shed 5 bases, J shed 7 bases, and the junction held 9 bases outside the gene matches. The CDR3 loop spans 15 amino acids. Written as DNA, the CDR3 is TGTGCCAGCAGCGCAGACAGGGGAAATGGTGAAAAACTGTTTTTT. This translates into CASSADRGNGEKLFF.

Points on this clone: The sample holds other DNA sequences that translate to the same CDR3. The chain joins TRBV19 to TRBJ1-2, with a tentative D call TRBD1 (5 bases). The CDR3 spans 14 residues. V lost 3 bases, J lost 2 bases, and 10 bases lay in between. Germline loops: CDR1 LNHDA, CDR2 SQIVND (reference sequence). CDR3 DNA: TGTGCCAGTAGTATCCCCGGGGGGAACTATGGCTACACCTTC. Protein: CASSIPGGNYGYTF.